Presented here are 20 T cell receptor beta chains from one specimen sequenced in a study of blood T cell repertoires in COVID-19. The method was immunoSEQ multiplex PCR; TCRdb's version includes in-frame clones alone and lacks a portion of them. The repertoire holds approximately 75,000 clones, with more than 80% as singletons. Sequenced: peripheral blood. The receptors were sampled from a man older than 75 with acute or convalescent COVID-19.

V gene TRBV9 combines with J gene TRBJ1-2; D is uncertain. Trimming removed 0 bases from V and 8 bases from J, with 14 bases in between. This CDR3 is built from 14 residues. Per germline, CDR1 SGDLS and CDR2 YYNGEE. In DNA form, the CDR3 reads TGTGCCAGCAGCGTAGAAGGAGTAGTAGGCGGCTACACCTTC. Translation gives CASSVEGVVGGYTF. Full variable domain (rest looked up from reference TRBV9 and TRBJ1-2): DSGVTQTPKHLITATGQRVTLRCSPRSGDLSVYWYQQSLDQGLQFLIQYYNGEERAKGNILERFSAQQFPDLHSELNLSSLELGDSALYFCASSVEGVVGGYTFGSGTRLTVV.

The CDR3 protein is CASSMRTTKSNQPQHF. In nucleotides, the CDR3 is TGTGCCAGTAGTATGCGGACAACCAAGAGCAATCAGCCCCAGCATTTT. The chain carries TRBV19 and TRBJ1-5, with a tentative D call TRBD1 (5 bases). The CDR3 has 16 amino acids. V lost 3 bases to trimming and J lost 1 base, with 13 bases between them. Germline V gene sequence: CDR1 LNHDA, CDR2 SQIVND (reference sequence).

The chain joins TRBV27 to TRBJ2-7; 8 positions agree with TRBD1. Trimming removed 7 bases from V and 1 base from J; junction bases left unmatched: 12. The CDR3 sequence is 16 residues long. Germline-derived CDR1 and CDR2 are MNHEY and SMNVEV (reference sequence). CDR3 sequence (DNA): TGTGCCAGCAAACCCATTACAGGGGGGCGGTCCTACGAGCAGTACTTC. Translated, it gives CASKPITGGRSYEQYF.

The rearrangement links TRBV14 to TRBJ1-4; 7 bases match TRBD1. The CDR3 loop spans 15 amino acids. The ends lost 3 bases at V and 4 bases at J; junction bases unmatched: 5. Germline V gene lookup returns CDR1 SGHDN and CDR2 FVKESK. CDR3 amino acids: CASSQYGTVNEKLFF. As DNA, the CDR3 is TGTGCCAGCAGCCAGTACGGGACAGTTAATGAAAAACTGTTTTTT. The full variable domain, rest sourced from reference TRBV14 and TRBJ1-4, is EAGVTQFPSHSVIEKGQTVTLRCDPISGHDNLYWYRRVMGKEIKFLLHFVKESKQDESGMPNNRFLAERTGGTYSTLKVQPAELEDSGVYFCASSQYGTVNEKLFFGSGTQLSVL.

The V gene is TRBV9, the J gene TRBJ2-1, with TRBD2 matching 7 bases. CDR3 length equals 13 residues. Losses at the gene ends were 3 bases for V and 8 bases for J; bases not matched to a gene: 5. Germline V gene lookup returns CDR1 SGDLS and CDR2 YYNGEE. The CDR3 sequence: CASSERDGYEQFF. The CDR3 nucleotides read TGTGCCAGCAGCGAGCGGGATGGCTATGAGCAGTTCTTC.

This clone was picked up one time. The chain couples TRBV7-9 to TRBJ2-7; perhaps TRBD2 as D (6 bases). Germline V gives CDR1 SEHNR, CDR2 FQNEAQ (reference sequence). Trimming left V 4 bases short and J 5 bases short, with 18 bases between. The CDR3 spans 15 residues. CDR3 sequence: CASSSTTGLRDEQYF. CDR3 bases: TGTGCCAGCAGCTCCACTACGGGACTCAGGGACGAGCAGTACTTC.

The chain is built from TRBV5-5 and TRBJ2-7, with D tentatively TRBD1 (5 bases). Between the trimmed V and J ends, which lost 4 bases and 0 bases, there was a span of 14 bases. The CDR3 sequence is 15 residues long. CDR1 and CDR2 (germline): SGHKS, YYEKEE (reference sequence). The CDR3 loop is CASSPQDTSSYEQYF. As DNA, the CDR3 is TGTGCCAGCAGCCCACAGGATACAAGCTCCTACGAGCAGTACTTC.

This clone was observed once. The V gene is TRBV5-8, the J gene TRBJ2-5, with 10 bases that match TRBD2. The CDR3 has 15 amino acids. V lost 0 bases, J lost 4 bases, and 3 bases stayed unmatched. In germline, CDR1 is SGHTS, CDR2 YDEGEE. This chain's CDR3 is CASSLASGRGETQYF. DNA for the CDR3: TGTGCCAGCAGCTTGGCCAGCGGGAGGGGAGAGACCCAGTACTTC.

The chain employs TRBV5-1 and TRBJ1-1; D is possibly TRBD1 (5 bases). CDR3 length equals 14 residues. Trimming removed 3 bases from V and 4 bases from J, with 13 bases in between. The germline gives CDR1 SGHRS, CDR2 YFSETQ. CDR3 sequence reads: CASSSGLEGTEAFF. CDR3 nucleotides: TGCGCCAGCAGCTCGGGACTGGAGGGCACTGAAGCTTTCTTT.

Here the CDR3 DNA reads TGTGCCAGCAGCTTTATCGGCCAAGAGACCCAGTACTTC. Translation: CASSFIGQETQYF. V is TRBV11-2 and J is TRBJ2-5; the D is unclear. Trimming took off 3 bases at V and 1 base at J, with 6 bases between the two ends. There are 13 residues in the CDR3. CDR1 SGHAT and CDR2 FQNNGV come from the germline V gene. Full variable domain (rest looked up from reference TRBV11-2 and TRBJ2-5): EAGVAQSPRYKIIEKRQSVAFWCNPISGHATLYWYQQILGQGPKLLIQFQNNGVVDDSQLPKDRFSAERLKGVDSTLKIQPAKLEDSAVYLCASSFIGQETQYFGPGTRLLVL.

The CDR3 sequence: CASSGTGGRPSGANVLTF. Here the CDR3 DNA reads TGTGCCAGCAGTGGAACAGGGGGGAGGCCCTCTGGGGCCAACGTCCTGACTTTC. This chain uses TRBV28 with TRBJ2-6; 8 positions match TRBD1. The CDR3 sequence is 18 residues long. Trimming took 5 bases from V and 0 from J; bases not matched to a gene: 9. Germline CDR1 is MDHEN and CDR2 is SYDVKM.

This chain links TRBV28 with TRBJ1-2; TRBD1 agrees at 8 bases. This CDR3 is 20 amino acids long. Germline V gene lookup returns CDR1 MDHEN and CDR2 SYDVKM. Trimming took 5 bases from V and 4 from J; bases not matched to a gene: 24. DNA of the CDR3: TGTGCCAGCAGTCTCCACCTCCCGGGACAGGCGGTCCCCTCGGGCTATGGCTACACCTTC. This translates into CASSLHLPGQAVPSGYGYTF.

The genes are TRBV11-2 and TRBJ2-1; 16 bases are shared with TRBD2. The germline CDR1 and CDR2 sequences are SGHAT and FQNNGV. The trim removed 1 base at V and 8 bases at J, leaving 5 bases unmatched. The CDR3 sequence is 17 residues long. CDR3 region: CASSLVLGTSGRDEQFF. CDR3 DNA sequence: TGTGCCAGCAGCTTAGTTTTAGGGACTAGCGGGAGGGATGAGCAGTTCTTC.

The chain couples TRBV9 to TRBJ1-1; D is possibly TRBD1 (5 bases). Germline V gene data show CDR1 as SGDLS and CDR2 as YYNGEE. CDR3 length: 14 amino acids. The ends were cut back, 1 base at V and 4 bases at J, with 11 bases in the middle. The CDR3 DNA is TGTGCCAGCAGCGTATTCCCAGGGTCCACTGAAGCTTTCTTT. Its translation: CASSVFPGSTEAFF.

This clone was seen only once. V is TRBV10-1 and J is TRBJ2-2; tentative D call: TRBD1 (5 bases). There are 14 residues in the CDR3. V lost 6 bases and J 3 bases, leaving 11 bases between the germline ends. Germline V gene data show CDR1 as WNHNN and CDR2 as SYGVQD (reference sequence). CDR3 protein: CASRDNWDTGELFF. CDR3 sequence (DNA): TGCGCCAGCAGGGACAATTGGGACACCGGGGAGCTGTTTTTT.

The V and J genes are TRBV11-2 and TRBJ1-1; the D is unclear. The V gene lost 5 bases and the J gene lost 11 bases, with 12 bases spanning the gap. CDR1 is SGHAT, CDR2 FQNNGV, per germline. The CDR3 covers 11 residues. The DNA of the CDR3 is TGTGCCAGCAGCCCTCCGAGAGTTGCTTTCTTT. Its translation is CASSPPRVAFF.

This clone was observed a single time. This chain joins TRBV14 and TRBJ1-2, with D possibly TRBD1 on 5 matching bases. V gave up 0 bases and J gave up 8 bases, with 19 bases separating them. The germline V gene has CDR1 SGHDN and CDR2 FVKESK. The CDR3 runs to 16 residues. Here the CDR3 DNA reads TGTGCCAGCAGCCAAGATTTCTCGATCAGGGCGGGAGGCTACACCTTC. It codes for CASSQDFSIRAGGYTF.

The chain carries TRBV19 and TRBJ1-4; D uncertain. Trimming took off 3 bases at V and 7 bases at J, with 12 bases between the two ends. This CDR3 has 14 residues. Germline loops: CDR1 LNHDA, CDR2 SQIVND (reference sequence). The CDR3, as DNA: TGTGCCAGTAGTATGACCGGGGTCGGTGAAAAACTGTTTTTT. This sequence encodes CASSMTGVGEKLFF. The whole variable domain, remainder taken from reference TRBV19 and TRBJ1-4, is DGGITQSPKYLFRKEGQNVTLSCEQNLNHDAMYWYRQDPGQGLRLIYYSQIVNDFQKGDIAEGYSVSREKKESFPLTVTSAQKNPTAFYLCASSMTGVGEKLFFGSGTQLSVL.

The gene calls are TRBV24-1 and TRBJ2-7; 9 nucleotides match TRBD1. J was trimmed by 3 bases and V by 2 bases; bases with no gene match: 13. This CDR3 has 18 residues. Germline loops: CDR1 KGHDR, CDR2 SFDVKD. DNA of the CDR3: TGTGCCACCAGTGATTCACCGGGACAGGGAGATTATGGCTACGAGCAGTACTTC. This encodes CATSDSPGQGDYGYEQYF.

V and J are TRBV5-4 and TRBJ2-6, with 7 bases lining up with TRBD1. CDR3 length: 17 amino acids. The V gene end was trimmed by 4 bases and the J gene end by 0 bases; junction bases not matched to a gene: 7. From germline, CDR1 is SGHNT and CDR2 YYREEE (reference sequence). CDR3 DNA: TGTGCCAGCAGCCCGGGACAGTTTTCCTCTGGGGCCAACGTCCTGACTTTC. It encodes CASSPGQFSSGANVLTF. Drawing the rest from reference TRBV5-4 and TRBJ2-6, the complete variable domain is ETGVTQSPTHLIKTRGQQVTLRCSSQSGHNTVSWYQQALGQGPQFIFQYYREEENGRGNFPPRFSGLQFPNYSSELNVNALELDDSALYLCASSPGQFSSGANVLTFGAGSRLTVL.